This T cell receptor beta chain was documented in a study of cytomegalovirus exposure and HLA in healthy donors. This PCR relied on a set of 60 Vbeta primers and 13 Jbeta primers. The data were produced by immunoSEQ multiplex PCR, yet TCRdb's version contains in-frame clones alone and is incomplete. The sample consists of approximately 220,000 clones, approximately 88% of them appearing once. This CDR3 spans 14 amino acids. The germline V gene encodes CDR1 SGHTA and CDR2 FQGNSA. V gave up 4 bases and J gave up 0 bases, with 7 bases separating them. The sequenced sample consisted of PBMCs. The sequence was collected from a boy between 2 and 10 years old in good health and CMV-seronegative. The V gene is TRBV7-2, the J gene TRBJ1-3; D is perhaps TRBD1 (5 bases). In nucleotides, the CDR3 is TGTGCCAGCAGCTCAGACAGCTCTGGAAACACCATATATTTT. It translates to CASSSDSSGNTIYF.